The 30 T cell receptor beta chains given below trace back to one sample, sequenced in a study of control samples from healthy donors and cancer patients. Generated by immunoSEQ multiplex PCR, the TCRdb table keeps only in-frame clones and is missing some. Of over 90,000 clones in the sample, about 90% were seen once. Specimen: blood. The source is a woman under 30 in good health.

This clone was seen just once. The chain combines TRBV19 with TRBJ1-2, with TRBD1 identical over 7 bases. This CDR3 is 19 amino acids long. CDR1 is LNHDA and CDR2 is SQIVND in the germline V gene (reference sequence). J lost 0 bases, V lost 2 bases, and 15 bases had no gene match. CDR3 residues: CASSIWVGTDYPSNYGYTF. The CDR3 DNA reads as TGTGCCAGTAGTATATGGGTGGGGACAGATTACCCTTCTAACTATGGCTACACCTTC.

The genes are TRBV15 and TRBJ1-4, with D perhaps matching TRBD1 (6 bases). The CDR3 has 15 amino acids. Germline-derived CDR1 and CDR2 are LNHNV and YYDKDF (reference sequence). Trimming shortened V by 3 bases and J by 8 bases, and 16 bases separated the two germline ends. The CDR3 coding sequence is TGTGCCACCAGCAGGGCGGCTGAGGGGGGCGAAAAACTGTTTTTT. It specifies CATSRAAEGGEKLFF.

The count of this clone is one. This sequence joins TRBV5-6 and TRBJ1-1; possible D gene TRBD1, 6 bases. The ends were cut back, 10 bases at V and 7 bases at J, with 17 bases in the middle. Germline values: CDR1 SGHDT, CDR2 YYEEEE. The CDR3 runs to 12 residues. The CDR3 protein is CARGGGGVEAFF. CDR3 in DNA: TGTGCCCGCGGGGGCGGGGGCGTTGAAGCTTTCTTT.

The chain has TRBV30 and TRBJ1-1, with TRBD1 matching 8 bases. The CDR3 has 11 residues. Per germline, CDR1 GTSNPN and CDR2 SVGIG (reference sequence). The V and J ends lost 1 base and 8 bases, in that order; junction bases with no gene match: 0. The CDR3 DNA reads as TGTGCCTGGAGTGGGACAGGGGAAGCTTTCTTT. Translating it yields CAWSGTGEAFF. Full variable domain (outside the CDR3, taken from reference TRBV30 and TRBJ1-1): SQTIHQWPATLVQPVGSPLSLECTVEGTSNPNLYWYRQAAGRGLQLLFYSVGIGQISSEVPQNLSASRPQDRQFILSSKKLLLSDSGFYLCAWSGTGEAFFGQGTRLTVV.

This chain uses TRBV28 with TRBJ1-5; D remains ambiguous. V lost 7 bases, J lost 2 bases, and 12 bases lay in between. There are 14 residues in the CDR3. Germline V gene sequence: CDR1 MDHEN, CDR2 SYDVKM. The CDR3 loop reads CASTAGIGNQPQHF. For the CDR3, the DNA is TGTGCCAGCACCGCGGGGATTGGCAATCAGCCCCAGCATTTT.

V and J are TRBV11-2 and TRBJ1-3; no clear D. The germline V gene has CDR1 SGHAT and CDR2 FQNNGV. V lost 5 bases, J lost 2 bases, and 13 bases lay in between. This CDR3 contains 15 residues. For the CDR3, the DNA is TGTGCCAGCAGCCGCCTTATAGGAGCTGGAAACACCATATATTTT. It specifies CASSRLIGAGNTIYF.

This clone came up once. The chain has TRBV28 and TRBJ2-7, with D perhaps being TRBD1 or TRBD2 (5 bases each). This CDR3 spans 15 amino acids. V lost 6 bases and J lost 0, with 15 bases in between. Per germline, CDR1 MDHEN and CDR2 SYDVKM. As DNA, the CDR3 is TGTGCCAGCAGCCGGTACGGGGCAAGCTCCTACGAGCAGTACTTC. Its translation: CASSRYGASSYEQYF.

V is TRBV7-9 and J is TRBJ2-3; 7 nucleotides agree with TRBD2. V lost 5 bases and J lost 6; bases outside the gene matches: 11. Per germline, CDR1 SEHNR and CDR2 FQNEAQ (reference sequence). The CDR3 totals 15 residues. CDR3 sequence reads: CASSPTSVMWDTQYF. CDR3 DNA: TGTGCCAGCAGCCCCACTAGCGTCATGTGGGATACGCAGTATTTT.

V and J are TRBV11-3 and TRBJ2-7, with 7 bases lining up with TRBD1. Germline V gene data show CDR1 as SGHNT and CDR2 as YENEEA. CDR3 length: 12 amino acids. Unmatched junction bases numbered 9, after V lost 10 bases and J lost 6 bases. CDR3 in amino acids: CATRQGMGEQYF. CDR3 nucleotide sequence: TGTGCCACCCGACAGGGAATGGGCGAGCAGTACTTC.

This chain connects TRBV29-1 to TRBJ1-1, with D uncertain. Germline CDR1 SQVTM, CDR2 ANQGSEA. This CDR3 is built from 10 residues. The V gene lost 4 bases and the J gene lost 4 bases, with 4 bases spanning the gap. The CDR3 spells CSVVRTEAFF. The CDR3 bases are TGCAGCGTTGTCCGCACTGAAGCTTTCTTT.

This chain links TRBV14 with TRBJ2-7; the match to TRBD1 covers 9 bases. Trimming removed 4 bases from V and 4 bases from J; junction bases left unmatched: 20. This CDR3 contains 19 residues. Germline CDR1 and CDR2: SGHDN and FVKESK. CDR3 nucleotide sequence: TGTGCCAGCAGCCCCGAAATTGGCGAACGGGACAGGGTATGGTACGAGCAGTACTTC. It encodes CASSPEIGERDRVWYEQYF.

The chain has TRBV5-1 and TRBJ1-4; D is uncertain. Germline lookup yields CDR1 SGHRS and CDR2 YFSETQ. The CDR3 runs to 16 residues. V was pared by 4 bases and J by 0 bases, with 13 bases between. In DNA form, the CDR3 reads TGCGCCAGCAGCCCCTTCCGGGGTTCAACTAATGAAAAACTGTTTTTT. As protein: CASSPFRGSTNEKLFF.

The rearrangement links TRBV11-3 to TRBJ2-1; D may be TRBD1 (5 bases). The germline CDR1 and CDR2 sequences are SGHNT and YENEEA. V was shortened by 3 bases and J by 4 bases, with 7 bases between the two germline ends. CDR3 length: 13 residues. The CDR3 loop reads CASSLTVYNEQFF. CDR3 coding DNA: TGTGCCAGCAGCTTGACAGTATACAATGAGCAGTTCTTC.

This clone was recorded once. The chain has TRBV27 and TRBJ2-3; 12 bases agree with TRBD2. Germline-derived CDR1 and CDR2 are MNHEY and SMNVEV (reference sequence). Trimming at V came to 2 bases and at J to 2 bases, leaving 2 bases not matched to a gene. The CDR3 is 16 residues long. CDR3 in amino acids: CASSLLAGGDTDTQYF. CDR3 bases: TGTGCCAGCAGTTTACTAGCGGGGGGGGACACAGATACGCAGTATTTT.

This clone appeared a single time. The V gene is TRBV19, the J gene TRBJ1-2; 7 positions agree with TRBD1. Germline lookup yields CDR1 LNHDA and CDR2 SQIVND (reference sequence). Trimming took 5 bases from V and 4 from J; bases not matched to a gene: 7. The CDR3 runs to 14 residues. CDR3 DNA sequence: TGTGCCAGTAGTCTAGGACAGGTCGGCTATGGCTACACCTTC. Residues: CASSLGQVGYGYTF.

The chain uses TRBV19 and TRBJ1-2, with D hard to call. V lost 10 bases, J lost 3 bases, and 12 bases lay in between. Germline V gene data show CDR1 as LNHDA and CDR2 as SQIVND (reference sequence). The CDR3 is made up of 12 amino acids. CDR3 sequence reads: CAIARADYGYTF. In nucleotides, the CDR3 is TGTGCCATTGCGAGGGCCGACTATGGCTACACCTTC.

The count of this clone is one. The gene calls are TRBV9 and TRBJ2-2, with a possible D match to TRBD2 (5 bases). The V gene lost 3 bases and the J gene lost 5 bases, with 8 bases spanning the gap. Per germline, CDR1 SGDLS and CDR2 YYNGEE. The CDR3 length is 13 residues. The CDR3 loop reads CASSARGTGELFF. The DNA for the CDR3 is TGTGCCAGCAGCGCCCGGGGAACCGGGGAGCTGTTTTTT.

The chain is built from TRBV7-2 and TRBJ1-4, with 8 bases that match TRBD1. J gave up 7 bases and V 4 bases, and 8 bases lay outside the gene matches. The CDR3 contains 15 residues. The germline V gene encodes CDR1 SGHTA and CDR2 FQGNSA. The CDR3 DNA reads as TGTGCCAGCAGCTCCCCAACAGGGGGAGGTGAAAAACTGTTTTTT. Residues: CASSSPTGGGEKLFF.

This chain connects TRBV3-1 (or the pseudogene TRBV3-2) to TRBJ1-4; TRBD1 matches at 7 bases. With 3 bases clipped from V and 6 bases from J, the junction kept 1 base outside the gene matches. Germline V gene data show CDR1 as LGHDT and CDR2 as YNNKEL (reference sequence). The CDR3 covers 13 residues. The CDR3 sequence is CASSQTGYEKLFF. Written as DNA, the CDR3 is TGTGCCAGCAGCCAGACAGGGTATGAAAAACTGTTTTTT.

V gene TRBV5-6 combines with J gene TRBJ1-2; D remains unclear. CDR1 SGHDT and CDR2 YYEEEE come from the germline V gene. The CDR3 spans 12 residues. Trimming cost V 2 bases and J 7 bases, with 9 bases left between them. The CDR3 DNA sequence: TGTGCCAGCAGCTTCAAGGAGATTGGCTACACCTTC. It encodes CASSFKEIGYTF. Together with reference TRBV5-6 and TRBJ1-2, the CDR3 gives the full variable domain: DAGVTQSPTHLIKTRGQQVTLRCSPKSGHDTVSWYQQALGQGPQFIFQYYEEEERQRGNFPDRFSGHQFPNYSSELNVNALLLGDSALYLCASSFKEIGYTFGSGTRLTVV.

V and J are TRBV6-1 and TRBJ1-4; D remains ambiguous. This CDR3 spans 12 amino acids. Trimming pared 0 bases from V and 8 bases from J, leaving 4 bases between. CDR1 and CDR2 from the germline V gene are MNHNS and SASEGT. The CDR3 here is CASSEAWEKLFF. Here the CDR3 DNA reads TGTGCCAGCAGTGAAGCTTGGGAAAAACTGTTTTTT.

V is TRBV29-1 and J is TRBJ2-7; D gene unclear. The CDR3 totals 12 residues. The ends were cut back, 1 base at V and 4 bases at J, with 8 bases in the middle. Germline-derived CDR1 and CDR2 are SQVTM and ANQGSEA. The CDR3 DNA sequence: TGCAGCGTTGAAGCTAACGGGTACGAGCAGTACTTC. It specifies CSVEANGYEQYF.

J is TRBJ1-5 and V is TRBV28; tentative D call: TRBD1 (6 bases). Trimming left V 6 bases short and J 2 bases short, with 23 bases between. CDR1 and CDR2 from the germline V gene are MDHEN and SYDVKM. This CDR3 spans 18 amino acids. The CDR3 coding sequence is TGTGCCAGCAGCAATAGGTTTCTGACAGGAGTCGGCAATCAGCCCCAGCATTTT. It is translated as CASSNRFLTGVGNQPQHF.

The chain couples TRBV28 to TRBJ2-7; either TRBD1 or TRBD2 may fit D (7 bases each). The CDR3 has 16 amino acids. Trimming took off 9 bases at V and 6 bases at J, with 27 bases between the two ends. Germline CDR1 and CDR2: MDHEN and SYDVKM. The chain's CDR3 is CASIPGRGQRRGEQYF. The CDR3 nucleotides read TGTGCCAGTATTCCAGGGAGGGGACAGCGAAGAGGCGAGCAGTACTTC.

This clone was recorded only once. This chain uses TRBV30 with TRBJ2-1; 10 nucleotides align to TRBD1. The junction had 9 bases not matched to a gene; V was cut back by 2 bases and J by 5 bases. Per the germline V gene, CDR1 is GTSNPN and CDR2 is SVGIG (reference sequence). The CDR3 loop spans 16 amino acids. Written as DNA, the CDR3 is TGTGCCTGGAGTCCCGTAGGACAGGGGGGGGACAATGAGCAGTTCTTC. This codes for CAWSPVGQGGDNEQFF.

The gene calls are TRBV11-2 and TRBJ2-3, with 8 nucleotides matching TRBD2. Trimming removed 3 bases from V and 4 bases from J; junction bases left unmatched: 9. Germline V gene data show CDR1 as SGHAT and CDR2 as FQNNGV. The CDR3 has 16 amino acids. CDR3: CASSFLGLGGSDTQYF. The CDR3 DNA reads TGTGCCAGCAGCTTCCTGGGACTAGGGGGGTCAGATACGCAGTATTTT.

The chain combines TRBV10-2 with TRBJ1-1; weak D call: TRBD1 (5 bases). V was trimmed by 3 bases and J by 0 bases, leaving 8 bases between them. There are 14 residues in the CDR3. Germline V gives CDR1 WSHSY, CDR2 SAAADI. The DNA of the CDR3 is TGCGCCAGCAGTGAAAAGGGGATGAACACTGAAGCTTTCTTT. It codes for CASSEKGMNTEAFF.

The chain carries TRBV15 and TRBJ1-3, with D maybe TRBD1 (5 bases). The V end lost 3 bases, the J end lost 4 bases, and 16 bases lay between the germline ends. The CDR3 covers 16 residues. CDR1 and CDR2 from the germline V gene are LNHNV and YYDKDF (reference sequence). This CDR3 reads CATSRAVGAGGNTIYF. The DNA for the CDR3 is TGTGCCACCAGCAGGGCGGTAGGGGCAGGAGGAAACACCATATATTTT.

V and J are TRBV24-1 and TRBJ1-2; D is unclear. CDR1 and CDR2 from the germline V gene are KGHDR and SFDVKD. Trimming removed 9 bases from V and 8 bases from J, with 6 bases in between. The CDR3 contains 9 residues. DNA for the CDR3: TGTGCCACCGGTAGAGGCTACACCTTC. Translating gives CATGRGYTF.

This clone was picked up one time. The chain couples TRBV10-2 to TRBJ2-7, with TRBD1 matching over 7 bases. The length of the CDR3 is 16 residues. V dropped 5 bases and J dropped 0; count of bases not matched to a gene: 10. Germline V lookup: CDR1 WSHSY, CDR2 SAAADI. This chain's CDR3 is CASSFHVRDSSYEQYF. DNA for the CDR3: TGCGCCAGCAGTTTTCACGTCCGGGACAGCTCCTACGAGCAGTACTTC.